This is a list of T cell receptor beta chains from one sample in a study of shared clonotypes between healthy human individuals. Using immunoSEQ multiplex PCR, the repertoire was profiled, and TCRdb retains in-frame clones only, with some absent. The sample yields fewer than 3 million clones, around 93% seen once. The source material was naive CD4+ T cells from PBMCs. These receptors all stem from a man between 18 and 35 years old in good health. Some clones in this sample may be carry-over from other donors' samples. Both conserved end residues are part of each CDR3. The order of the fields is CDR3 protein, CDR3 DNA, clone size, J gene, D gene, V gene, CDR3 length. The D gene is left open where the match is weak. Size values are once, few and many counts, or a class for expanded clones, and some rows have none.

cdr3_aa: CASSSPTGRNQPQHF
cdr3_nt: TGTGCCAGCAGTTCTCCAACGGGACGCAATCAGCCCCAGCATTTT
clone_size: NA
j_call: TRBJ1-5
d_call: NA
v_call: TRBV28
cdr3_length: 15

cdr3_aa: CASSNHYEQYF
cdr3_nt: TGCGCCAGCAGCAACCACTACGAGCAGTACTTC
clone_size: NA
j_call: TRBJ2-7
d_call: NA
v_call: TRBV5-1
cdr3_length: 11

cdr3_aa: CASTKRGNTIYF
cdr3_nt: TGTGCCAGCACTAAGCGGGGAAACACCATATATTTT
clone_size: NA
j_call: TRBJ1-3
d_call: NA
v_call: TRBV7-2
cdr3_length: 12

cdr3_aa: CAWSVGSNQPQHF
cdr3_nt: TGTGCCTGGAGTGTGGGCAGCAATCAGCCCCAGCATTTT
clone_size: NA
j_call: TRBJ1-5
d_call: NA
v_call: TRBV30
cdr3_length: 13

cdr3_aa: CASTDGKNIQYF
cdr3_nt: TGTGCCAGCACGGACGGCAAAAACATTCAGTACTTC
clone_size: NA
j_call: TRBJ2-4
d_call: NA
v_call: TRBV6-5
cdr3_length: 12

cdr3_aa: CASSRGEDLGGGTYEQYF
cdr3_nt: TGTGCCAGCAGCAGGGGCGAGGACTTAGGGGGAGGCACCTACGAGCAGTACTTC
clone_size: NA
j_call: TRBJ2-7
d_call: NA
v_call: TRBV21-1
cdr3_length: 18

cdr3_aa: CASSLGHGSDGYTF
cdr3_nt: TGTGCCAGCAGCCTTGGTCACGGGTCTGATGGCTACACCTTC
clone_size: NA
j_call: TRBJ1-2
d_call: NA
v_call: TRBV7-6
cdr3_length: 14

cdr3_aa: CASSLSTLGTISTDTQYF
cdr3_nt: TGCGCCAGCAGCTTGTCAACACTGGGAACCATCAGCACAGATACGCAGTATTTT
clone_size: once
j_call: TRBJ2-3
d_call: NA
v_call: TRBV5-1
cdr3_length: 18

cdr3_aa: CAWSVISGTYNEQFF
cdr3_nt: TGTGCCTGGAGTGTTATTTCCGGGACGTACAATGAGCAGTTCTTC
clone_size: NA
j_call: TRBJ2-1
d_call: NA
v_call: TRBV30
cdr3_length: 15

cdr3_aa: CASGLEPGQGETGANVLTF
cdr3_nt: TGTGCTAGTGGTTTGGAACCGGGACAGGGGGAGACTGGGGCCAACGTCCTGACTTTC
clone_size: NA
j_call: TRBJ2-6
d_call: TRBD1
v_call: TRBV12-5
cdr3_length: 19

cdr3_aa: CATSRSRGRVNTEAFF
cdr3_nt: TGTGCCACCAGCAGATCACGTGGTAGGGTGAACACTGAAGCTTTCTTT
clone_size: few
j_call: TRBJ1-1
d_call: NA
v_call: TRBV15
cdr3_length: 16

cdr3_aa: CASSVSGRGDTQYF
cdr3_nt: TGTGCCAGCTCTGTGAGCGGGAGGGGGGATACGCAGTATTTT
clone_size: NA
j_call: TRBJ2-3
d_call: TRBD2
v_call: TRBV7-2
cdr3_length: 14

cdr3_aa: CASKIDSGGGTEAFF
cdr3_nt: TGTGCCAGCAAAATAGATTCGGGGGGCGGCACTGAAGCTTTCTTT
clone_size: few
j_call: TRBJ1-1
d_call: NA
v_call: TRBV28
cdr3_length: 15

cdr3_aa: CASSLRGTNEQYF
cdr3_nt: TGTGCCAGCAGCTTAAGGGGGACGAACGAGCAGTACTTC
clone_size: NA
j_call: TRBJ2-7
d_call: NA
v_call: TRBV11-3
cdr3_length: 13

cdr3_aa: CAINEGRLNTEAFF
cdr3_nt: TGTGCCATCAATGAGGGACGGTTGAACACTGAAGCTTTCTTT
clone_size: NA
j_call: TRBJ1-1
d_call: NA
v_call: TRBV10-3
cdr3_length: 14

cdr3_aa: CSVGSNEQFF
cdr3_nt: TGCAGCGTTGGGAGCAATGAGCAGTTCTTC
clone_size: NA
j_call: TRBJ2-1
d_call: NA
v_call: TRBV29-1
cdr3_length: 10

cdr3_aa: CSVASTDTQYF
cdr3_nt: TGCAGCGTTGCAAGCACAGATACGCAGTATTTT
clone_size: NA
j_call: TRBJ2-3
d_call: NA
v_call: TRBV29-1
cdr3_length: 11

cdr3_aa: CASSRPDRSNQPQHF
cdr3_nt: TGCGCCAGCAGCCGCCCGGACAGAAGCAATCAGCCCCAGCATTTT
clone_size: NA
j_call: TRBJ1-5
d_call: NA
v_call: TRBV4-1
cdr3_length: 15

cdr3_aa: CASSPRDRSTGELFF
cdr3_nt: TGTGCCAGCAGCCCCCGGGACAGGTCCACCGGGGAGCTGTTTTTT
clone_size: NA
j_call: TRBJ2-2
d_call: TRBD1
v_call: TRBV11-2
cdr3_length: 15

cdr3_aa: CASSSTSGISYEQYF
cdr3_nt: TGTGCCAGCAGTTCCACTAGCGGGATATCGTACGAGCAGTACTTC
clone_size: NA
j_call: TRBJ2-7
d_call: TRBD2
v_call: TRBV7-9
cdr3_length: 15

cdr3_aa: CASSNRDTGSYEQYF
cdr3_nt: TGTGCCAGCAGCAACCGGGACACGGGCTCCTACGAGCAGTACTTC
clone_size: NA
j_call: TRBJ2-7
d_call: NA
v_call: TRBV6-1
cdr3_length: 15

cdr3_aa: CASSPTSSTDTQYF
cdr3_nt: TGTGCCAGCAGTCCAACCTCTAGCACAGATACGCAGTATTTT
clone_size: NA
j_call: TRBJ2-3
d_call: NA
v_call: TRBV6-1
cdr3_length: 14

cdr3_aa: CASSLGVGGTEAFF
cdr3_nt: TGTGCCAGCAGTTTGGGGGTGGGAGGCACTGAAGCTTTCTTT
clone_size: NA
j_call: TRBJ1-1
d_call: NA
v_call: TRBV28
cdr3_length: 14

cdr3_aa: CASSPFRSEYEQYF
cdr3_nt: TGTGCCAGCAGCCCATTTCGATCTGAATACGAGCAGTACTTC
clone_size: NA
j_call: TRBJ2-7
d_call: NA
v_call: TRBV11-2
cdr3_length: 14

cdr3_aa: CASSLLSSGRAMDTQYF
cdr3_nt: TGCGCCAGCAGCTTGCTATCTAGCGGGAGGGCCATGGATACGCAGTATTTT
clone_size: NA
j_call: TRBJ2-3
d_call: TRBD2
v_call: TRBV5-1
cdr3_length: 17

cdr3_aa: CASSYKLDYEQYF
cdr3_nt: TGTGCCAGCAGTTACAAGCTGGACTACGAGCAGTACTTC
clone_size: NA
j_call: TRBJ2-7
d_call: NA
v_call: TRBV6-5
cdr3_length: 13

cdr3_aa: CASAQGYFGNTIYF
cdr3_nt: TGCGCCAGCGCCCAGGGTTACTTTGGAAACACCATATATTTT
clone_size: NA
j_call: TRBJ1-3
d_call: NA
v_call: TRBV5-1
cdr3_length: 14

cdr3_aa: CASSLMSRGGPSYEQYF
cdr3_nt: TGCGCCAGCAGCTTGATGTCGCGCGGCGGGCCTTCCTACGAGCAGTACTTC
clone_size: NA
j_call: TRBJ2-7
d_call: NA
v_call: TRBV5-1
cdr3_length: 17

cdr3_aa: CAWSRGPFAGNTIYF
cdr3_nt: TGTGCCTGGAGCCGTGGCCCATTTGCTGGAAACACCATATATTTT
clone_size: NA
j_call: TRBJ1-3
d_call: NA
v_call: TRBV30
cdr3_length: 15

cdr3_aa: CASSLHSGENTGELFF
cdr3_nt: TGTGCCAGCTCACTGCATAGCGGGGAGAACACCGGGGAGCTGTTTTTT
clone_size: NA
j_call: TRBJ2-2
d_call: TRBD2
v_call: TRBV18
cdr3_length: 16

cdr3_aa: CASSLTGLWYEQYF
cdr3_nt: TGTGCCAGCAGCCTTACGGGGCTATGGTACGAGCAGTACTTC
clone_size: NA
j_call: TRBJ2-7
d_call: NA
v_call: TRBV5-5
cdr3_length: 14

cdr3_aa: CASRTSGAPNYGYTF
cdr3_nt: TGTGCCAGCAGGACCTCCGGGGCCCCTAACTATGGCTACACCTTC
clone_size: NA
j_call: TRBJ1-2
d_call: NA
v_call: TRBV7-9
cdr3_length: 15

cdr3_aa: CASSASGNSYNEQFF
cdr3_nt: TGTGCCAGCAGCGCTAGCGGCAACTCCTACAATGAGCAGTTCTTC
clone_size: NA
j_call: TRBJ2-1
d_call: TRBD2
v_call: TRBV9
cdr3_length: 15

cdr3_aa: CASSSGPTGELFF
cdr3_nt: TGTGCCAGCAGCTCCGGGCCCACCGGGGAGCTGTTTTTT
clone_size: NA
j_call: TRBJ2-2
d_call: NA
v_call: TRBV7-8
cdr3_length: 13

cdr3_aa: CASSIWEKPRSGYTF
cdr3_nt: TGTGCCAGTAGTATTTGGGAGAAGCCAAGGAGCGGCTACACCTTC
clone_size: NA
j_call: TRBJ1-2
d_call: NA
v_call: TRBV19
cdr3_length: 15

cdr3_aa: CASSLATGDQPQHF
cdr3_nt: TGCGCCAGCAGCTTGGCGACAGGGGATCAGCCCCAGCATTTT
clone_size: NA
j_call: TRBJ1-5
d_call: TRBD1
v_call: TRBV5-1
cdr3_length: 14

cdr3_aa: CSVAGTADLTSYNEQFF
cdr3_nt: TGCAGCGTAGCCGGGACAGCAGACCTTACCTCCTACAATGAGCAGTTCTTC
clone_size: NA
j_call: TRBJ2-1
d_call: TRBD1
v_call: TRBV29-1
cdr3_length: 17

cdr3_aa: CASSYDLRTDTQYF
cdr3_nt: TGTGCCAGCAGCTATGACCTCCGCACAGATACGCAGTATTTT
clone_size: NA
j_call: TRBJ2-3
d_call: NA
v_call: TRBV7-3
cdr3_length: 14

cdr3_aa: CASSPGSPVLGQPQHF
cdr3_nt: TGTGCCAGCAGCCCCGGTTCCCCAGTGCTGGGTCAGCCCCAGCATTTT
clone_size: NA
j_call: TRBJ1-5
d_call: NA
v_call: TRBV5-5
cdr3_length: 16

cdr3_aa: CASSESIPGSRPDYGYTF
cdr3_nt: TGCGCCAGCAGTGAGTCGATTCCAGGGTCTCGGCCAGACTATGGCTACACCTTC
clone_size: NA
j_call: TRBJ1-2
d_call: NA
v_call: TRBV10-1
cdr3_length: 18

cdr3_aa: CASSSAGTGYGYTF
cdr3_nt: TGCGCCAGCAGCTCAGCTGGGACGGGCTATGGCTACACCTTC
clone_size: NA
j_call: TRBJ1-2
d_call: NA
v_call: TRBV5-1
cdr3_length: 14

cdr3_aa: CASSILDGSEAFF
cdr3_nt: TGTGCCAGTAGTATCTTGGACGGTAGTGAAGCTTTCTTT
clone_size: few
j_call: TRBJ1-1
d_call: NA
v_call: TRBV19
cdr3_length: 13

cdr3_aa: CASSQGLAESGGELFF
cdr3_nt: TGCGCCAGCAGCCAAGGGCTAGCGGAATCTGGCGGGGAGCTGTTTTTT
clone_size: once
j_call: TRBJ2-2
d_call: TRBD2
v_call: TRBV4-1
cdr3_length: 16

cdr3_aa: CASSLASNPGQSDGYTF
cdr3_nt: TGTGCCAGCAGCTTAGCATCAAACCCGGGACAGTCGGATGGCTACACCTTC
clone_size: NA
j_call: TRBJ1-2
d_call: TRBD1
v_call: TRBV7-3
cdr3_length: 17

cdr3_aa: CASSGSNEQYF
cdr3_nt: TGCGCCAGCAGTGGAAGCAACGAGCAGTACTTC
clone_size: NA
j_call: TRBJ2-7
d_call: NA
v_call: TRBV10-1
cdr3_length: 11

cdr3_aa: CASSQDGGRWSEQYF
cdr3_nt: TGCGCCAGCAGCCAAGATGGGGGGCGCTGGTCCGAGCAGTACTTC
clone_size: NA
j_call: TRBJ2-7
d_call: NA
v_call: TRBV4-3
cdr3_length: 15

cdr3_aa: CASTSFGTSATDTQYF
cdr3_nt: TGTGCCAGCACCAGTTTTGGGACTAGCGCCACAGATACGCAGTATTTT
clone_size: NA
j_call: TRBJ2-3
d_call: TRBD2
v_call: TRBV7-2
cdr3_length: 16

cdr3_aa: CASSLRAGTSYYYTDTQYF
cdr3_nt: TGTGCCAGCAGCTTAAGGGCCGGGACTAGCTACTATTACACAGATACGCAGTATTTT
clone_size: NA
j_call: TRBJ2-3
d_call: TRBD2
v_call: TRBV7-2
cdr3_length: 19